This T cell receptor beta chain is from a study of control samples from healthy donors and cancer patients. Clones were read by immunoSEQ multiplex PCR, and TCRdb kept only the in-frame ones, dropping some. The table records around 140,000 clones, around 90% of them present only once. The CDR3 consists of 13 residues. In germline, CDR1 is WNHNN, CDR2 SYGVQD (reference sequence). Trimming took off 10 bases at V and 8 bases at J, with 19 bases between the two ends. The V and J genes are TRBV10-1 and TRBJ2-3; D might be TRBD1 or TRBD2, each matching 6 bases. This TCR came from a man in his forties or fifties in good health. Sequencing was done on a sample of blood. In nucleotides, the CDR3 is TGCGCCACCAATGTGGGGGGCACGGCTACGCAGTATTTT. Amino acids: CATNVGGTATQYF.